Listed below are T cell receptor beta chains from one sample, sequenced in a study of shared clonotypes between healthy human individuals. Clones were read by immunoSEQ multiplex PCR, and TCRdb kept only the in-frame ones, dropping some. The sample consists of hundreds of thousands of clones, roughly 79% of them appearing once. The source material was PBMCs. Receptor source: a woman aged 40 to 50 in good health. Some clones in this sample may be carry-over from other donors' samples. The CDR3 runs from the conserved cysteine through the conserved F or W.

>TRBV5-1
CASSLVLADPLEQYF
>TRBV29-1
CSVETSGVTYEQYF
>TRBV7-2
CASLKSSYNEQFF
>TRBV7-2
CASSLGGDRGSQQYF
>TRBV15
CATRSGTSRSYNEQFF
>TRBV9
CASSTWDNEKLFF
>TRBV7-3
CASSLDGGTGELFF
>TRBV19
CASSTRRDTDTQYF
>TRBV5-4
CASSSTGVRAFF
>TRBV2
CASSPRVYEQYF
>TRBV30
CAWGPGQGPQHF
>TRBV28
CASRFRGLAGGEADTQYF
>TRBV5-8
CASSFADTQYF
>TRBV28
CASSLGGGGKLFF
>TRBV6-1
CASIKETFTEAFF
>TRBV11-2
CASRNTGAPEAFF
>TRBV7-2
CASSSQTSGNGETQYF
>TRBV27
CASSLIPGAGANVLTF
>TRBV27
CASRTTREQFF
>TRBV9
CASSGTSNTGELFF
>TRBV5-4
CASKVAGSSYNEQFF
>TRBV5-1
CASSSSDRTSETQYF
>TRBV29-1
CSVERSGRPDEQFF